This entry concerns a single TCR beta chain. Its cognate antigen is unknown. This sample is drawn from a study of shared clonotypes between healthy human individuals. This CDR3 spans 16 amino acids. V lost 4 bases, J lost 0 bases, and 7 bases stayed unmatched. The germline V gene has CDR1 SGDLS and CDR2 YYNGEE. Running of the assay took place at deep level. Some clones are missing from TCRdb's copy, which holds only in-frame ones; the method was immunoSEQ multiplex PCR. This sample carries about 1.1 million clones, approximately 80% of them seen once, and the ten largest clones take 0.5% to 0.65%. General study points: The study found lower generation probabilities in non-shared clonotypes than in those shared by all four donors. Memory subsets generally showed smaller estimated richness than naive subsets did.

Material: memory CD4+ T cells from PBMCs. The sample's subset: CD45RA-negative fraction. The genes are TRBV9 and TRBJ2-3; TRBD2 matches at 8 bases. The source is a man aged 18 to 30 in good health. Some clones in this sample may be carry-over from other donors' samples. The CDR3, as DNA: TGTGCCAGCAGCCCCTTCGGGGGGGGGAGCACAGATACGCAGTATTTT. Residues: CASSPFGGGSTDTQYF.